This TCR beta chain comes out of a study of blood T cells in healthy people across ages. Findings and caveats of the study: What prevented conclusive comparison of naive and antigen-experienced cells was that PBMCs were unsorted.

The CDR3 extends over 11 amino acids. CDR1 is SGHRS and CDR2 is YFSETQ in the germline V gene. The V end was cut by 5 bases, the J end by 12 bases, with 12 bases between. Ten or more counts support this clonotype. As yet, its antigen is unknown. With a J-beta primer mix and a sample-barcoded 5' primer, a second PCR ran 7 to 11 cycles. Carrying 12 random nucleotides, a template-switch adaptor labeled each individual cDNA molecule. TCRdb re-analysed the 5' RACE reads in MiXCR, keeping a single row per CDR3 protein. The sample holds more than 800,000 distinct CDR3 sequences, roughly 26% seen once. The clonotype comes from a woman aged 80 or over in good health. The chain recombines TRBV5-1 with TRBJ2-1, with D perhaps TRBD1 (5 bases). The sequenced sample consisted of blood. The CDR3 DNA is TGCGCCAGCAGTCAAGGGGTGGGGCAGTTCTTC. As protein: CASSQGVGQFF.